Described below is a single TCR beta chain sequence and its context. Its specificity is unknown. TCR beta CDR3 regions were amplified from RNA transcripts. The HTBI primer set served for first-round RT-PCR of the TCR CDR3. MiXCR, run by TCRdb on the multiplex PCR reads, gives a single entry per CDR3 protein. The data contain more than 300,000 distinct CDR3 sequences, approximately 15% of them singletons. These data belong to a study of T cells in Graves' hyperthyroidism and ophthalmopathy. Study-wide results and caveats: Within blood appeared most thyroid clonotypes that had expanded above 0.001.

Calling Graves' hyperthyroidism stable meant ophthalmopathy did not progress within 18 months. The germline gives CDR1 SGHRS, CDR2 YFSETQ. The CDR3 runs 15 residues. Sequencing was performed on blood. This clonotype was sampled from a woman aged 55-69 years with Graves' hyperthyroidism. The gene calls are TRBV5-1 and TRBJ2-7; 7 bases line up with TRBD2. The DNA end favors TRBJ2-1, so the J call may be wrong. The CDR3 DNA is TGCGCCAGCAGCTTAGCGACTAGCCGGCCCTACGAGCAGTTCTTC. This codes for CASSLATSRPYEQFF.